The present TCR beta chain was sequenced within a study of blood T cells in healthy people across ages. PCR was performed a second time for about 7 to 12 cycles using a sample-barcoded 5' primer and a J-beta primer mix. TCRdb ran MiXCR on the 5' RACE reads and lists one entry per CDR3 protein. The sample has more than 650,000 distinct CDR3 sequences, about 24% seen once; the top ten hold 22%. CDR3 length equals 14 residues. Germline values: CDR1 SGDLS, CDR2 YYNGEE. V dropped 4 bases and J dropped 5 bases, with 15 bases sitting between them. The receptor comes from a man in his sixties or seventies in good health. V and J are TRBV9 and TRBJ1-2; D not resolved. The sequenced material came from blood. As DNA, the CDR3 is TGTGCCAGCAGCTTGCGGACGGAGCGGTATGGCTACACCTTC. Translation: CASSLRTERYGYTF.